The entry below describes one TCR beta chain. The sample comes from a study of CD8 T cells in Susac syndrome. The CDR3 loop spans 14 amino acids. Germline CDR1 MDHEN, CDR2 SYDVKM. V was clipped by 6 bases and J by 6 bases; unmatched bases: 8. Healthy donors constituted the controls, which were matched for age and sex. TEMRA cells underwent FACS enrichment and CD8+ and CD4+ T cells underwent negative isolation. An input of roughly 0.45 to 1 ug of RNA was subjected to reverse transcription using random hexamers. Across 54 Vbeta and 13 Jbeta, immunoSEQ multiplex PCR amplified TCR beta CDR3. TCRdb re-derived calls from the immunoSEQ multiplex PCR reads in MiXCR, one entry per CDR3 protein. The repertoire holds approximately 190,000 distinct CDR3 sequences, with around 93% as singletons.

The rearrangement joins TRBV28 to TRBJ2-1; 7 nucleotides align to TRBD2. Input material: CD4+ T cells from PBMCs. The TCR originated in a human donor in good health. CDR3 sequence: CASSPPWGGNEQFF. For the CDR3, the DNA is TGTGCCAGCAGCCCGCCATGGGGGGGCAATGAGCAGTTCTTC.